The 9 T cell receptor beta chains given below trace back to one sample, sequenced in a study of blood T cell repertoires in COVID-19. Clones were sequenced by immunoSEQ multiplex PCR, and TCRdb holds only the in-frame ones, with some missing. The sample gives about 150,000 clones, about four fifths of which show up once; over 25% is in the top ten. The sample was peripheral blood. The source of these receptors is an older woman with acute or convalescent COVID-19.

The J gene is TRBJ2-6, the V gene TRBV3-1 (or the pseudogene TRBV3-2); weak D call: TRBD2 (5 bases). Germline-derived CDR1 and CDR2 are LGHDT and YNNKEL (reference sequence). V lost 4 bases and J 0 bases, leaving 7 bases between the germline ends. CDR3 size: 15 residues. The CDR3 loop is CASSLGGSGANVLTF. In DNA, the CDR3 is TGTGCCAGCAGCCTAGGAGGCTCTGGGGCCAACGTCCTGACTTTC.

V usage is TRBV3-1 (or the pseudogene TRBV3-2) and J usage is TRBJ2-3; D may be TRBD2 (6 bases). The length of the CDR3 is 16 residues. V was cut by 3 bases and J by 2 bases, with 15 bases left in between. Per the germline V gene, CDR1 is LGHDT and CDR2 is YNNKEL (reference sequence). This CDR3 is CASSHHPGGNTDTQYF. CDR3 bases: TGTGCCAGCAGCCATCATCCCGGGGGTAACACAGATACGCAGTATTTT.

This clone turned up a few times. This chain connects TRBV6-5 to TRBJ2-1; the match to TRBD1 covers 7 bases. Losses at the gene ends were 5 bases for V and 6 bases for J; bases not matched to a gene: 4. The CDR3 contains 13 residues. Germline V gene lookup returns CDR1 MNHEY and CDR2 SVGAGI. CDR3 nucleotides: TGTGCCAGCAGTCTCCGACAGGGCAATGAGCAGTTCTTC. Translation: CASSLRQGNEQFF.

In this sample, this clone turned up a few times. This chain connects TRBV27 to TRBJ1-1; maybe TRBD1 (5 bases). The germline gives CDR1 MNHEY, CDR2 SMNVEV (reference sequence). The V gene lost 3 bases and the J gene lost 3 bases, with 8 bases spanning the gap. The CDR3 contains 13 residues. DNA of the CDR3: TGTGCCAGCAGTTTCGACAGATACACTGAAGCTTTCTTT. This encodes CASSFDRYTEAFF.

CDR3 sequence reads: CASSLQPGNTIYF. DNA of the CDR3: TGTGCCAGCAGTCTACAGCCTGGAAACACCATATATTTT. This sequence joins TRBV7-9 and TRBJ1-3; no clear D gene. The CDR3 loop spans 13 amino acids. Trimming left V 6 bases short and J 2 bases short, with 8 bases between. CDR1 and CDR2 (germline): SEHNR, FQNEAQ (reference sequence).

V is TRBV19 and J is TRBJ1-1, with D unresolved. The CDR3 is 15 residues long. CDR1 is LNHDA and CDR2 is SQIVND in the germline V gene (reference sequence). V lost 7 bases, J lost 0 bases, and 15 bases lay in between. The CDR3, as DNA: TGTGCCAGTATCCGGGAGGTGGGTATGAACACTGAAGCTTTCTTT. It codes for CASIREVGMNTEAFF.

The chain joins TRBV28 to TRBJ1-2, with D possibly matching TRBD1 (6 bases). Germline CDR1 and CDR2: MDHEN and SYDVKM. The CDR3 consists of 18 residues. Trimming took off 1 base at V and 2 bases at J, with 20 bases between the two ends. The CDR3 is CASSLSGSSRRGNYGYTF. The CDR3 coding sequence is TGTGCCAGCAGTTTATCGGGGTCGTCGCGCAGGGGAAACTATGGCTACACCTTC.

V is TRBV5-1 and J is TRBJ2-7; the match to TRBD2 covers 8 bases. The CDR3 covers 13 residues. Looked up from germline, CDR1 is SGHRS and CDR2 is YFSETQ. V was clipped by 4 bases and J by 4 bases; unmatched bases: 4. The CDR3 here is CASSPGGGYEQYV. The CDR3 DNA sequence: TGCGCCAGCAGCCCCGGCGGGGGGTACGAGCAGTACGTC.

This clone was seen more than once but under ten times. The rearrangement uses TRBV5-4 and TRBJ2-3, with 10 bases fitting TRBD2. V lost 0 bases and J lost 6; bases outside the gene matches: 4. This CDR3 comprises 15 residues. CDR1 is SGHNT and CDR2 is YYREEE in the germline V gene (reference sequence). The CDR3 DNA follows: TGTGCCAGCAGCTTGGGGGCTAGCGGGGGCGATACGCAGTATTTT. This sequence encodes CASSLGASGGDTQYF.